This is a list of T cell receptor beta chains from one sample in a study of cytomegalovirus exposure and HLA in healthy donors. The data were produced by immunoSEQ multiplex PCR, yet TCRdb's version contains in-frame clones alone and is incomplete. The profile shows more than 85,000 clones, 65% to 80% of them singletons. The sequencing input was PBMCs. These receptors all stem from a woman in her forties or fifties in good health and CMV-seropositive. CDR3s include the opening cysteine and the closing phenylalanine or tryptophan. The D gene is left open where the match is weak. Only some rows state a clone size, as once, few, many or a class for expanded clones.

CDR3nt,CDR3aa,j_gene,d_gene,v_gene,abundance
TGTGCCAGCAGTTACTCCATAACTAGTCCCAATGAGCAGTTCTTC,CASSYSITSPNEQFF,TRBJ2-1,-,TRBV6-5,-
TGCGCCAGCAGACGGGGCGGGACTACCTACAATGAGCAGTTCTTC,CASRRGGTTYNEQFF,TRBJ2-1,TRBD2,TRBV10-2,few
TGTGCCAGCAGGCCGACGACAGGGGTTCTCCATGGCTACACCTTC,CASRPTTGVLHGYTF,TRBJ1-2,TRBD1,TRBV5-4,few
TGTGCCAGCACCTGGGGGGTTGGGCTCTCCGGGGCCAACGTCCTGACTTTC,CASTWGVGLSGANVLTF,TRBJ2-6,-,TRBV27,-
TGTGCCAGCGCAGGGGACAGTCTGAATCAGCCCCAGCATTTT,CASAGDSLNQPQHF,TRBJ1-5,TRBD1,TRBV2,-
TGCAGTGCTGAAACTCCAGGCTACACCTTC,CSAETPGYTF,TRBJ1-2,-,TRBV20-1,-
TGCGCCAGCAGCTTGGACGGGGTCAGCACAGATACGCAGTATTTT,CASSLDGVSTDTQYF,TRBJ2-3,-,TRBV5-1,-
TGTGCCAGCAGGGCTGATACTAACTATGGCTACACCTTC,CASRADTNYGYTF,TRBJ1-2,-,TRBV7-3,once
TGTGCCAGCCTGGCAGGGCGGTACGAGCAGTACTTC,CASLAGRYEQYF,TRBJ2-7,-,TRBV2,-
TGTGCCAGCAACAATAGAGGATCACCCCTCCACTTT,CASNNRGSPLHF,TRBJ1-6,-,TRBV2,few
TGTGCCAGCAGTTACTCTTTCCAGAACACCGGGGAGCTGTTTTTT,CASSYSFQNTGELFF,TRBJ2-2,-,TRBV6-5,-
TGTGCCAGCAGCTTAGTGGGGGGCGGGAGAAAACGAGATACGCAGTATTTT,CASSLVGGGRKRDTQYF,TRBJ2-3,-,TRBV11-2,-
TGCGCCAGCAGCCTACGTTGGAGGGTAACTGAAGCTTTCTTT,CASSLRWRVTEAFF,TRBJ1-1,-,TRBV4-1,-
TGTGCCACCAGCAGAGAAAGCGCACTAGATGGCTACACCTTC,CATSRESALDGYTF,TRBJ1-2,-,TRBV15,-
TGTGCCAGCAGCCCGGCCGGGACTAGCGGTTATGGTGAGCAGTTCTTC,CASSPAGTSGYGEQFF,TRBJ2-1,TRBD2,TRBV7-3,-
TGTGCCAGCAGCCAGCGTTTTGATCAGCCCCAGCATTTT,CASSQRFDQPQHF,TRBJ1-5,-,TRBV6-5,-
TGTGCCAGCAGCTTGGGGGGGGGCACAGATACGCAGTATTTT,CASSLGGGTDTQYF,TRBJ2-3,-,TRBV5-4,-
TGTGCCAGCAGCTCAGGACAGTTCACAGATACGCAGTATTTT,CASSSGQFTDTQYF,TRBJ2-3,-,TRBV7-9,few
TGTGCCAGCAGCCGACAGGGGGGCGTCTACGAGCAGTACTTC,CASSRQGGVYEQYF,TRBJ2-7,TRBD1,TRBV27,-
TGTGCCAGCAGTGTAGCACGGACTAGAGGTCACGAGCAGTACTTC,CASSVARTRGHEQYF,TRBJ2-7,TRBD2,TRBV6-1,few
TGTGCCAGCAGCCGGACCATCGGGGCTGAAGCTTTCTTT,CASSRTIGAEAFF,TRBJ1-1,-,TRBV6-5,-
TGCGCCAGCAGCTACAGGGGTAGTGACTATGGCTACACCTTC,CASSYRGSDYGYTF,TRBJ1-2,TRBD1,TRBV5-1,-
TGTGCCAGTACCCCTCTACCGGGGACAATTGGCGATCAGCCCCAGCATTTT,CASTPLPGTIGDQPQHF,TRBJ1-5,-,TRBV19,-
TGTGCCAGTAGTCTACCGACAGGGGCCAACATGAACACTGAAGCTTTCTTT,CASSLPTGANMNTEAFF,TRBJ1-1,TRBD1,TRBV19,-
TGCGCCAGCAGCCAACCGGGACTAGTAACCGGGGAGCTGTTTTTT,CASSQPGLVTGELFF,TRBJ2-2,TRBD2,TRBV4-3,few
TGTGCCAGCAGCTTGGGAAGGAGGATCTATGGCTACACCTTC,CASSLGRRIYGYTF,TRBJ1-2,-,TRBV5-6,-
TGTGCCAGCAGATGGGGACTTAGCGGGAGTACAGATACGCAGTATTTT,CASRWGLSGSTDTQYF,TRBJ2-3,TRBD2,TRBV27,few
TGTGCCAGCAGTTATACAGGGGGCGAAGAAAAACTGTTTTTT,CASSYTGGEEKLFF,TRBJ1-4,TRBD1,TRBV2,-
TGTGCCAGCAGCTTAGGGATAGCGAACACTGAAGCTTTCTTT,CASSLGIANTEAFF,TRBJ1-1,-,TRBV7-2,-
TGTGCCAGCAGTGTGTCCGGTTTTGCCAAAAACATTCAGTACTTC,CASSVSGFAKNIQYF,TRBJ2-4,-,TRBV6-1,-
TGTGCCAGCAGCGGTGACAGGGGCGAGACCCAGTACTTC,CASSGDRGETQYF,TRBJ2-5,TRBD1,TRBV9,-
TGTGCCAGCAGTCTAGGACAGGGAAAAGTCAGGCGGTACTTC,CASSLGQGKVRRYF,TRBJ2-7,TRBD1,TRBV6-5,-
TGCGCCAGCAGCCAAGGGGACAGGGGTTACAATGAGCAGTTCTTC,CASSQGDRGYNEQFF,TRBJ2-1,TRBD1,TRBV4-1,-
TGTGCCAGCAGTTTACACCCGGGGAGCTCTGGAAACACCATATATTTT,CASSLHPGSSGNTIYF,TRBJ1-3,-,TRBV28,-
TGCGCCAGCAGCCTTACCCGGACAGATAACTATGGCTACACCTTC,CASSLTRTDNYGYTF,TRBJ1-2,-,TRBV5-1,-
TGTGCCAGCAGGTTACAGGGCACAGATACGCAGTATTTT,CASRLQGTDTQYF,TRBJ2-3,-,TRBV4-2,-